Shown below are 21 T cell receptor beta chains from a single sample sequenced in a study of human T cells and chemical hapten exposure. Documented time point: patch test 1, 2 weeks after DPC sensitization. Treatment: therapeutic diphenylcyclopropenone sensitization with weekly scalp DPC. MiXCR, applied by TCRdb to the RACE reads, yields one record per CDR3 protein. The sample gives 150,000 or so distinct CDR3 sequences, roughly 15% of which show up once; 1.5% to 2% is in the top ten. This material consisted of whole blood, taken in connection with sensitization to the hapten diphenylcyclopropenone (DPC). The receptors shown here come from a woman in her 30s with alopecia areata. Some clones in this sample may be carry-over from other donors' samples.

The rearrangement links TRBV28 to TRBJ2-1; D unclear. The CDR3 has 15 residues. Germline V gene sequence: CDR1 MDHEN, CDR2 SYDVKM. V lost 7 bases and J 0 bases, leaving 13 bases between the germline ends. In DNA form, the CDR3 reads TGTGCCAGCACCAACACCCAGAGCTCCTACAATGAGCAGTTCTTC. It encodes CASTNTQSSYNEQFF. Combining the CDR3 with reference TRBV28 and TRBJ2-1 gives the whole variable domain DVKVTQSSRYLVKRTGEKVFLECVQDMDHENMFWYRQDPGLGLRLIYFSYDVKMKEKGDIPEGYSVSREKKERFSLILESASTNQTSMYLCASTNTQSSYNEQFFGPGTRLTVL.

The rearrangement links TRBV7-2 to TRBJ2-2, with 10 bases aligning to TRBD2. Germline values: CDR1 SGHTA, CDR2 FQGNSA. This CDR3 has 15 amino acids. The junction had 6 bases not matched to a gene; V was cut back by 3 bases and J by 8 bases. CDR3 protein: CASSFKPSGGGELFF. The DNA of the CDR3 is TGTGCCAGCAGCTTCAAACCTAGCGGGGGAGGGGAGCTGTTTTTT.

This clonotype was seen only a few times. V and J are TRBV27 and TRBJ2-3; D may match TRBD1 or TRBD2 (8 bases each). Germline V CDR1 and CDR2: MNHEY, SMNVEV (reference sequence). Trimming left V 6 bases short and J 6 bases short, with 19 bases between. The CDR3 totals 15 residues. The DNA for the CDR3 is TGTGCCAGCAGGGGACAGGCGGGGGGTGTGGATACGCAGTATTTT. Translating it yields CASRGQAGGVDTQYF.

This sequence joins TRBV5-1 and TRBJ1-6; perhaps TRBD1 as D (5 bases). The CDR3 covers 15 residues. Germline lookup yields CDR1 SGHRS and CDR2 YFSETQ. V was shortened by 0 bases and J by 11 bases, with 15 bases between the two germline ends. For the CDR3, the DNA is TGCGCCAGCAGCTTGGACAGAGCCCCGGGGGCACCCCTCCACTTT. Protein: CASSLDRAPGAPLHF.

This clonotype was observed a few times. The chain joins TRBV2 to TRBJ1-3; D is perhaps TRBD1 (6 bases). Germline loops: CDR1 SNHLY, CDR2 FYNNEI. V lost 9 bases to trimming and J lost 2 bases, with 8 bases between them. The CDR3 extends over 12 amino acids. The CDR3 DNA is TGTGCCAGAGGGACACCTGGAAACACCATATATTTT. Amino acid sequence: CARGTPGNTIYF.

Many counts were recorded for this clonotype. CDR3 sequence reads: CASSSGMGTEAFF. CDR3 DNA sequence: TGTGCCAGCAGTTCAGGGATGGGCACTGAAGCTTTCTTT. The chain uses TRBV6-6 and TRBJ1-1; TRBD1 might be the D (5 bases). The CDR3 extends over 13 amino acids. V was cut by 4 bases and J by 4 bases, with 10 bases left in between. Germline lookup yields CDR1 MNHNY and CDR2 SVGAGI (reference sequence).

The chain joins TRBV18 to TRBJ1-1; D remains unclear. The V end lost 0 bases, the J end lost 6 bases, and 14 bases lay between the germline ends. Germline values: CDR1 KGHSH, CDR2 LQKENI. The length of the CDR3 is 15 residues. CDR3 nucleotide sequence: TGTGCCAGCTCACCACCGCGCGTGGGTGACCCTGAAGCTTTCTTT. Translation: CASSPPRVGDPEAFF.

In this sample, this clonotype turned up a few times. The chain links TRBV18 to TRBJ2-7, with TRBD2 matching over 11 bases. The CDR3 spans 15 residues. Per germline, CDR1 KGHSH and CDR2 LQKENI. Losses at the gene ends were 6 bases for V and 1 base for J; bases not matched to a gene: 5. CDR3 coding DNA: TGTGCCAGCTCGGAACTAGCGGGAGTTTCCTACGAGCAGTACTTC. This codes for CASSELAGVSYEQYF.

This clonotype was observed a handful of times. This chain joins TRBV28 and TRBJ2-7; 8 nucleotides match TRBD1. The J segment lost 7 bases and the V segment lost 4 bases, leaving 9 bases of the junction unmatched. Germline V CDR1 and CDR2: MDHEN, SYDVKM. The CDR3 has 14 amino acids. The CDR3 DNA reads as TGTGCCAGCAGTTGGGGGACAGGCATTAGGGAGCAGTACTTC. This sequence encodes CASSWGTGIREQYF.

A note on this clonotype: The junction does not match germline at one end; this may be a read error. V and J are TRBV7-6 and TRBJ2-7, with 9 bases aligning to TRBD2. CDR1 is SGHVS, CDR2 FNYEAQ, per germline. The CDR3 sequence is 18 residues long. As DNA, the CDR3 is TGTGCCGGCAGCTTAGGAGGGCTAGCGGGGTTAAGCTCCTACGAGCAGTACTTC. It is translated as CAGSLGGLAGLSSYEQYF.

This clonotype was recorded a few times. This sequence joins TRBV12-3 or TRBV12-4 and TRBJ2-7; 10 nucleotides line up with TRBD1. This CDR3 has 15 residues. J was trimmed by 7 bases and V by 2 bases; bases with no gene match: 8. CDR3 nucleotide sequence: TGTGCCAGCAGTTTAAGACAGGGGGCGCGGGGAGAGCAGTACTTC. Translating it yields CASSLRQGARGEQYF.

Here the CDR3 DNA reads TGTGCCAGCAGCTTGTCCGGGGGCGAACCGTTCTTC. Translated: CASSLSGGEPFF. The rearrangement links TRBV7-2 to TRBJ2-1; D tentatively reads TRBD1 or TRBD2 (6 bases each). This CDR3 contains 12 residues. The ends were cut back, 3 bases at V and 15 bases at J, with 15 bases in the middle. Per germline, CDR1 SGHTA and CDR2 FQGNSA.

This clonotype was seen only a few times. V gene TRBV30 combines with J gene TRBJ1-5, with D unresolved. Germline loops: CDR1 GTSNPN, CDR2 SVGIG (reference sequence). CDR3 length: 14 amino acids. V lost 2 bases and J lost 0, with 8 bases in between. CDR3 DNA sequence: TGTGCCTGGAGTAGGGAGACTAGCAATCAGCCCCAGCATTTT. Translation gives CAWSRETSNQPQHF.

In this sample, this clonotype turned up many times. The V gene is TRBV28, the J gene TRBJ2-5; D is unclear. Germline CDR1 is MDHEN and CDR2 is SYDVKM. This CDR3 region has 15 residues. The germline V and J ends were trimmed by 6 bases and 0 bases, with 14 bases remaining between them. The CDR3 coding sequence is TGTGCCAGCAGCGTTGGGCGCTCATACCAAGAGACCCAGTACTTC. Residues: CASSVGRSYQETQYF.

This chain connects TRBV4-1 to TRBJ2-3; D is unresolved. V shed 4 bases and J shed 1 base, with 9 bases lying between them. CDR1 is MGHRA, CDR2 YSYEKL, per germline. The CDR3 is made up of 14 amino acids. The CDR3 is CASSPRLGTDTQYF. The CDR3 nucleotides read TGCGCCAGCAGCCCCCGACTGGGCACAGATACGCAGTATTTT.

V gene TRBV6-5 combines with J gene TRBJ1-5; 8 nucleotides line up with TRBD1. From germline, CDR1 is MNHEY and CDR2 SVGAGI. Germline trimming cut 8 bases from V and 5 bases from J; bases unmatched to any gene: 8. The CDR3 loop spans 14 amino acids. In DNA, the CDR3 is TGTGCCAGCGCACGGACAGGGAGGGATCAGCCCCAGCATTTT. Its translation: CASARTGRDQPQHF.

This chain's CDR3 is CASSLVVGVSNQPQHF. Here the CDR3 DNA reads TGTGCCAGCAGTCTCGTTGTGGGGGTTAGCAATCAGCCCCAGCATTTT. The chain is built from TRBV12-3 or TRBV12-4 and TRBJ1-5; possible D gene TRBD1, 5 bases. The CDR3 spans 16 residues. With 5 bases removed from V and 0 bases from J, the gap between germline ends came to 14 bases.

This clonotype was observed a few times. V usage is TRBV20-1 and J usage is TRBJ1-5, with no clear D. CDR1 DFQATT and CDR2 SNEGSKA come from the germline V gene (reference sequence). V lost 2 bases, J lost 0 bases, and 20 bases lay in between. This CDR3 has 18 amino acids. CDR3 residues: CSARNPLIPRYSNQPQHF. CDR3 nucleotide sequence: TGCAGTGCTAGAAACCCACTCATCCCCCGTTATAGCAATCAGCCCCAGCATTTT.

This clonotype was recorded at least ten times. The chain combines TRBV14 with TRBJ1-2, with D uncertain. The CDR3 extends over 13 amino acids. Germline V gene data show CDR1 as SGHDN and CDR2 as FVKESK. V lost 5 bases, J lost 1 base, and 8 bases lay in between. The CDR3 loop reads CASSEQDNYGYTF. The CDR3, as DNA: TGTGCCAGCAGCGAACAAGATAACTATGGCTACACCTTC.

V gene TRBV6-2 or TRBV6-3 combines with J gene TRBJ1-2; D gene ambiguous. The CDR3 totals 14 residues. Germline V gene lookup returns CDR1 MNHEY and CDR2 SVGEGT. V lost 0 bases and J 1 base, leaving 6 bases between the germline ends. The CDR3 reads CASSYSPINYGYTF. CDR3 bases: TGTGCCAGCAGTTACTCGCCCATTAACTATGGCTACACCTTC.

The gene calls are TRBV7-2 and TRBJ1-2, with TRBD1 identical over 10 bases. Germline CDR1 and CDR2: SGHTA and FQGNSA. The CDR3 has 16 residues. V dropped 1 base and J dropped 1; count of bases not matched to a gene: 3. Here the CDR3 reads CASSLVGTGVNYGYTF. CDR3 coding DNA: TGTGCCAGCAGCTTAGTAGGGACAGGGGTTAACTATGGCTACACCTTC.